This T cell receptor beta chain was captured by sequencing in a study of blood T cell repertoires in COVID-19. About the research overall: Acute-phase and convalescent COVID-19 samples originated in the United States, Italy and Spain.

Sequenced by immunoSEQ multiplex PCR; TCRdb stores in-frame clones only, minus some. The data show approximately 150,000 clones, around 90% seen once. Looked up from germline, CDR1 is SQVTM and CDR2 is ANQGSEA. The CDR3 contains 13 residues. J lost 2 bases, V lost 6 bases, and 2 bases had no gene match. As concerns this clone: Other nucleotide sequences from this sample produce the same CDR3.

The clonotype comes from a man aged 50 or older who had recovered from COVID-19. The rearrangement links TRBV29-1 to TRBJ1-5; 9 bases are a match to TRBD1. The specimen sequenced was peripheral blood. CDR3 amino acids: CSVRTGGNQPQHF. The CDR3 DNA reads as TGCAGCGTGCGGACAGGGGGCAATCAGCCCCAGCATTTT.